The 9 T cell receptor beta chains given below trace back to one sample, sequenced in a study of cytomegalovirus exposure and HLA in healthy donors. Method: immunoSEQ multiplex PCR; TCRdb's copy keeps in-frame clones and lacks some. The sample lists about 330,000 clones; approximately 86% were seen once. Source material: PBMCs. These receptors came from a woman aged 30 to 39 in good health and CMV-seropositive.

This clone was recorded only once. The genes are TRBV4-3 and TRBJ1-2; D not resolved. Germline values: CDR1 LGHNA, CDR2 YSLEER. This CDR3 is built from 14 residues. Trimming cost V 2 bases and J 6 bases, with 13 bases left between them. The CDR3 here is CASSQLLWGDGYTF. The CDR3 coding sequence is TGCGCCAGCAGCCAACTACTTTGGGGTGATGGCTACACCTTC.

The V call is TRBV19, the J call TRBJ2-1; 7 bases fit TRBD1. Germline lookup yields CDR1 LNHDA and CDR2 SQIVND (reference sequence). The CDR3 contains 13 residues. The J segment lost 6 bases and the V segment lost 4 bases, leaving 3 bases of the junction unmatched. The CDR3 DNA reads TGTGCCAGTAGTACCCACAGGGGCAATGAGCAGTTCTTC. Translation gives CASSTHRGNEQFF.

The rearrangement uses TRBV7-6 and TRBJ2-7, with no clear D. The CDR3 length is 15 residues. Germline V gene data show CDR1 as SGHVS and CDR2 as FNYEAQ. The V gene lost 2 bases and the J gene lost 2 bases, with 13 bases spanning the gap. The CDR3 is CASSLIVLKTYEQYF. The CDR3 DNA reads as TGTGCCAGCAGCTTAATTGTACTAAAAACCTACGAGCAGTACTTC.

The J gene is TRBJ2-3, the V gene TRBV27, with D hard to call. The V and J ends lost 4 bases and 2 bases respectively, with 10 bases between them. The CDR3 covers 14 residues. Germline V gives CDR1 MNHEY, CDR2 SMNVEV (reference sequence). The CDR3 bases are TGTGCCAGCAGTTCCAAGAGGTACACAGATACGCAGTATTTT. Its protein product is CASSSKRYTDTQYF.

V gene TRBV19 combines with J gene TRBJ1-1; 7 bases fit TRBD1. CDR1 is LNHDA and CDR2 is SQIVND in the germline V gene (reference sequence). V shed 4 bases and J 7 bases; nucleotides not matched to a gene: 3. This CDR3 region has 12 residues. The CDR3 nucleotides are TGTGCCAGTAGTAGCCGACAGGGTGAAGCTTTCTTT. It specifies CASSSRQGEAFF.

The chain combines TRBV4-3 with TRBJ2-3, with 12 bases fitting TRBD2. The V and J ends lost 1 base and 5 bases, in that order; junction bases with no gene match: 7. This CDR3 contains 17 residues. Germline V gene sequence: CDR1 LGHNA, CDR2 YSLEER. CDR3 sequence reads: CASSQARGTSGRDTQYF. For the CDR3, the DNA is TGCGCCAGCAGCCAAGCCCGGGGGACTAGCGGGCGAGATACGCAGTATTTT.

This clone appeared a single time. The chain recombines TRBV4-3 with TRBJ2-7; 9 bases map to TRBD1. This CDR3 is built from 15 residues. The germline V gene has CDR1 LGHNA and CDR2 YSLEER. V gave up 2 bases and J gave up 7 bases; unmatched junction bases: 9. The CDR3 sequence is CASSQSDRGSGEQYF. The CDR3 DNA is TGCGCCAGCAGCCAATCCGACAGGGGGTCAGGGGAGCAGTACTTC.

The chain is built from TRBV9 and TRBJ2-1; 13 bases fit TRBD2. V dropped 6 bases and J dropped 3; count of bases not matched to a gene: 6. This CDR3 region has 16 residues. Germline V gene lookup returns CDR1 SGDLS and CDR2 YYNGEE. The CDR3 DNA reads TGTGCCAGCAACGAGGGGACTAGCGGGATCTACAATGAGCAGTTCTTC. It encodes CASNEGTSGIYNEQFF.

The CDR3: CASSPIATSSYNEQFF. The CDR3 coding sequence is TGTGCCAGCAGCCCCATCGCGACGAGCTCCTACAATGAGCAGTTCTTC. V and J are TRBV7-2 and TRBJ2-1; D is undetermined. Trimming removed 5 bases at V and 0 bases at J, with 14 bases between. Germline V lookup: CDR1 SGHTA, CDR2 FQGNSA. The CDR3 runs 16 residues. Using reference TRBV7-2 and TRBJ2-1 for the parts outside the CDR3, the full variable domain is GAGVSQSPSNKVTEKGKDVELRCDPISGHTALYWYRQSLGQGLEFLIYFQGNSAPDKSGLPSDRFSAERTGGSVSTLTIQRTQQEDSAVYLCASSPIATSSYNEQFFGPGTRLTVL.